In its sample, the clone carrying this TCR beta chain was seen many times. The antigen is not known. V lost 6 bases and J lost 6, with 16 bases in between. The CDR3 runs 14 residues. TCRdb re-clonotyped the PCR reads via MiXCR. The data hold under 45,000 clones, with less than 20% observed a single time. These data originate in a study of metastatic and nonmetastatic thyroid tumors. Study conclusions and caveats: Malignant thyroid tumors reportedly exceeded benign nodules significantly in TCR beta diversity, with the difference appearing in blood and tumor.

Prior to thyroid surgery, none of the patients had received any treatment. The receptor was derived from a female donor with papillary thyroid cancer or a benign thyroid nodule (not recorded which). Some clones in this sample may be carry-over from other donors' samples. Sequences were obtained from tumor tissue. The chain is built from TRBV12-3 or TRBV12-4 and TRBJ2-3; D possibly matches TRBD1 or TRBD2 (5 bases each). CDR3 in amino acids: CASSFTSGADTQYF. The CDR3, as DNA: TGTGCCAGCAGCTTCACTAGTGGGGCGGATACGCAGTATTTT.